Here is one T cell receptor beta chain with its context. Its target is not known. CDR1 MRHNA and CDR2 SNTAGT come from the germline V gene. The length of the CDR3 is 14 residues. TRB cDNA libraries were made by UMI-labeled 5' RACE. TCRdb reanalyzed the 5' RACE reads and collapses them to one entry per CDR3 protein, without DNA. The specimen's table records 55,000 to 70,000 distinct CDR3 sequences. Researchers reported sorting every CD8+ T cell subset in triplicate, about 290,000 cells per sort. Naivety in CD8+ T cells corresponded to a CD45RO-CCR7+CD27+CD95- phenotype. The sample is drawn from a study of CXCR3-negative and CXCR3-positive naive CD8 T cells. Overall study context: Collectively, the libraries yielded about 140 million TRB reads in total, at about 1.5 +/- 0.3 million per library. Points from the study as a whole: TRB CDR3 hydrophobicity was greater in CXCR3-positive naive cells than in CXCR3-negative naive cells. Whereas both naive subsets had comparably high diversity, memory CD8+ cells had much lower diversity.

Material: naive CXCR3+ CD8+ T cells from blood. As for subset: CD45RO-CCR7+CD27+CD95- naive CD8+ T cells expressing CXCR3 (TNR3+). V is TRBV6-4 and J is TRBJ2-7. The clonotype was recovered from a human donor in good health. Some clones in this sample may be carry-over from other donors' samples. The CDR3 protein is CASRETVSSYEQYF.